These 25 T cell receptor beta chains share one sample of origin, sequenced in a study of blood T cell repertoires in COVID-19. TCRdb keeps only in-frame clones here, not all; method: immunoSEQ multiplex PCR. The table shows around 360,000 clones, with roughly 87% occurring only once. Sequencing input: PBMCs or T cells enriched from blood (not recorded which). All receptors come from a woman aged 25-40 years who had recovered from COVID-19.

This rearrangement joins TRBV6-6 to TRBJ2-5; D possibly corresponds to TRBD2 (6 bases). CDR1 MNHNY and CDR2 SVGAGI come from the germline V gene (reference sequence). V dropped 2 bases and J dropped 0 bases, with 13 bases sitting between them. The CDR3 contains 16 residues. CDR3 DNA sequence: TGTGCCAGCAGTTACAGGGTTGCGGGGAACCAAGAGACCCAGTACTTC. Encoded protein: CASSYRVAGNQETQYF.

The rearrangement links TRBV11-2 to TRBJ2-1; D may be TRBD1 (5 bases). The CDR3 is 16 residues long. Germline V gene data show CDR1 as SGHAT and CDR2 as FQNNGV. V lost 5 bases and J 0 bases, leaving 14 bases between the germline ends. DNA for the CDR3: TGTGCCAGCAGCCCCCCAAGGGGTATCTCCTACAATGAGCAGTTCTTC. As protein: CASSPPRGISYNEQFF.

This chain uses TRBV5-1 with TRBJ1-1; D possibly corresponds to TRBD1 (6 bases). Trimming took off 2 bases at V and 4 bases at J, with 12 bases between the two ends. Germline V gene data show CDR1 as SGHRS and CDR2 as YFSETQ. The CDR3 loop spans 14 amino acids. In DNA, the CDR3 is TGCGCCAGCAGCTTCACAGGGCGGCCCACTGAAGCTTTCTTT. Translation: CASSFTGRPTEAFF.

This chain uses TRBV5-1 with TRBJ2-3; D is unclear. The germline gives CDR1 SGHRS, CDR2 YFSETQ. V was pared by 0 bases and J by 0 bases, with 5 bases between. CDR3 size: 14 residues. The CDR3 DNA reads as TGCGCCAGCAGCTTGGTCCCGAGCACAGATACGCAGTATTTT. Its translation: CASSLVPSTDTQYF. The whole variable domain, remainder taken from reference TRBV5-1 and TRBJ2-3, is KAGVTQTPRYLIKTRGQQVTLSCSPISGHRSVSWYQQTPGQGLQFLFEYFSETQRNKGNFPGRFSGRQFSNSRSEMNVSTLELGDSALYLCASSLVPSTDTQYFGPGTRLTVL.

The gene calls are TRBV7-2 and TRBJ2-3; 7 bases are a match to TRBD2. Germline V gene data show CDR1 as SGHTA and CDR2 as FQGNSA. This CDR3 has 15 residues. The V and J ends lost 6 bases and 2 bases, in that order; junction bases with no gene match: 8. The CDR3 region is CASRPGTKLTDTQYF. CDR3 DNA: TGTGCCAGCAGACCCGGGACTAAACTCACAGATACGCAGTATTTT.

The J gene is TRBJ1-1, the V gene TRBV2; 8 bases match TRBD1. This CDR3 is 15 amino acids long. V was pared by 6 bases and J by 0 bases, with 6 bases of the junction left unmatched. Germline-derived CDR1 and CDR2 are SNHLY and FYNNEI. This CDR3 is CASRKDRVVNTEAFF. The CDR3 bases are TGTGCCAGCAGGAAGGACAGGGTGGTGAACACTGAAGCTTTCTTT.

J is TRBJ2-5 and V is TRBV5-6, with TRBD1 identical over 10 bases. This CDR3 is built from 15 residues. Germline V CDR1 and CDR2: SGHDT, YYEEEE. With 1 base clipped from V and 4 bases from J, the junction kept 4 bases outside the gene matches. The CDR3 here is CASSLRTGGRETQYF. The DNA of the CDR3 is TGTGCCAGCAGCTTGAGGACAGGGGGGCGAGAGACCCAGTACTTC.

This chain connects TRBV28 to TRBJ2-2, with D possibly being TRBD1 (6 bases). The length of the CDR3 is 15 residues. V lost 7 bases and J lost 4, with 16 bases in between. Germline V gene data show CDR1 as MDHEN and CDR2 as SYDVKM. The CDR3 DNA sequence: TGTGCCAGCACCCAGGCAGGGGAATCCACCGGGGAGCTGTTTTTT. Residues: CASTQAGESTGELFF.

This chain links TRBV18 with TRBJ1-4, with 7 nucleotides matching TRBD1. J lost 10 bases, V lost 4 bases, and 12 bases had no gene match. This CDR3 is built from 15 residues. Germline CDR1 is KGHSH and CDR2 is LQKENI. The chain's CDR3 is CASSRGTDSSRKLFF. The CDR3 DNA reads as TGTGCCAGCTCACGCGGGACAGATAGTAGTCGAAAACTGTTTTTT.

The chain uses TRBV28 and TRBJ1-1; weak D call: TRBD1 (6 bases). CDR1 MDHEN and CDR2 SYDVKM come from the germline V gene. There are 15 residues in the CDR3. V dropped 4 bases and J dropped 4 bases, with 16 bases sitting between them. The CDR3, as DNA: TGTGCCAGCAGTTGGGGGGGCAGTCCCAGCACTGAAGCTTTCTTT. This encodes CASSWGGSPSTEAFF.

As to this clone: The identical CDR3 is also encoded by other nucleotide sequences in the sample. The chain recombines TRBV5-1 with TRBJ1-5, with a possible D match to TRBD1 (6 bases). Looked up from germline, CDR1 is SGHRS and CDR2 is YFSETQ. Trimming removed 4 bases from V and 2 bases from J, with 10 bases in between. The CDR3 has 14 residues. CDR3 residues: CASSPRGGNQPQHF. CDR3 DNA sequence: TGCGCCAGCAGCCCCAGGGGTGGCAATCAGCCCCAGCATTTT.

The CDR3 DNA sequence: TGTGCCAGCAGCCCCCGGACAGGGTCTATGTATCACACTGAAGCTTTCTTT. This encodes CASSPRTGSMYHTEAFF. The chain recombines TRBV11-2 with TRBJ1-1; TRBD1 agrees at 8 bases. Germline values: CDR1 SGHAT, CDR2 FQNNGV. This CDR3 comprises 17 residues. The trim removed 5 bases at V and 3 bases at J, leaving 14 bases unmatched.

V gene TRBV11-2 combines with J gene TRBJ1-2; weak D call: TRBD1 (6 bases). The germline CDR1 and CDR2 sequences are SGHAT and FQNNGV. The CDR3 consists of 14 residues. Trimming took 4 bases from V and 7 from J, leaving 16 bases between them. In DNA, the CDR3 is TGTGCCAGCAGCTACACAGGGAATGTAGGTGGCTACACCTTC. Protein sequence: CASSYTGNVGGYTF. Looking up the rest from reference TRBV11-2 and TRBJ1-2 gives the full variable domain: EAGVAQSPRYKIIEKRQSVAFWCNPISGHATLYWYQQILGQGPKLLIQFQNNGVVDDSQLPKDRFSAERLKGVDSTLKIQPAKLEDSAVYLCASSYTGNVGGYTFGSGTRLTVV.

V gene TRBV5-1 combines with J gene TRBJ2-7; D is uncertain. The CDR3 has 13 residues. Trimming pared 6 bases from V and 0 bases from J, leaving 10 bases between. Germline V CDR1 and CDR2: SGHRS, YFSETQ. CDR3 nucleotides: TGCGCCAGCACCGAAGCCTACTCCTACGAGCAGTACTTC. Residues: CASTEAYSYEQYF.

V is TRBV10-3 and J is TRBJ1-4, with a possible D match to TRBD1 (5 bases). CDR3 size: 15 residues. V was trimmed by 5 bases and J by 4 bases, leaving 14 bases between them. Germline CDR1 and CDR2: ENHRY and SYGVKD. The CDR3 nucleotides are TGTGCCATCAGTCGACAGCAGGGTGGTAATGAAAAACTGTTTTTT. It translates to CAISRQQGGNEKLFF.

This chain connects TRBV11-3 to TRBJ1-1; no clear D. This CDR3 spans 16 amino acids. Germline CDR1 and CDR2: SGHNT and YENEEA. V shed 1 base and J shed 1 base, with 13 bases lying between them. This chain's CDR3 is CASSLAVAVPNTEAFF. DNA of the CDR3: TGTGCCAGCAGCTTAGCAGTGGCGGTGCCGAACACTGAAGCTTTCTTT.

This clone was counted a few times. The chain recombines TRBV28 with TRBJ1-5, with D uncertain. The germline gives CDR1 MDHEN, CDR2 SYDVKM. The CDR3 totals 15 residues. V lost 7 bases and J lost 1, with 14 bases in between. CDR3 coding DNA: TGTGCCAGCACTCTTCGCGGTGAGAGCAATCAGCCCCAGCATTTT. This translates into CASTLRGESNQPQHF.

The rearrangement joins TRBV6-5 to TRBJ1-3; 7 nucleotides align to TRBD1. The CDR3 consists of 16 residues. The germline gives CDR1 MNHEY, CDR2 SVGAGI. V trimming: 4 bases; J trimming: 1 base; junction bases outside the gene matches: 7. CDR3 region: CASSFRRGQSGNTIYF. DNA for the CDR3: TGTGCCAGCAGTTTTCGAAGGGGACAGTCTGGAAACACCATATATTTT.

The chain has TRBV3-1 (or the pseudogene TRBV3-2) and TRBJ1-1, with D maybe TRBD1 (5 bases). From germline, CDR1 is LGHDT and CDR2 YNNKEL (reference sequence). The CDR3 is 14 residues long. Trimming left V 2 bases short and J 1 base short, with 8 bases between. CDR3: CASSQQGGNTEAFF. The CDR3 DNA is TGTGCCAGCAGCCAACAGGGCGGGAACACTGAAGCTTTCTTT.

The chain has TRBV30 and TRBJ1-2; D perhaps matches TRBD1 (5 bases). The CDR3 sequence is 15 residues long. Deletions cut 0 bases from V and 1 base from J, with 12 bases between. The germline CDR1 and CDR2 sequences are GTSNPN and SVGIG (reference sequence). The DNA for the CDR3 is TGTGCCTGGAGTGTAAAGGCAGGGTTTAACTATGGCTACACCTTC. Its translation: CAWSVKAGFNYGYTF.

The chain links TRBV6-5 to TRBJ2-7; D gene unclear. V lost 2 bases to trimming and J lost 3 bases, with 11 bases between them. Per the germline V gene, CDR1 is MNHEY and CDR2 is SVGAGI. CDR3 size: 14 residues. CDR3 sequence (DNA): TGTGCCAGCAGTTACGGGCCGCCGCTCTACGAGCAGTACTTC. Protein product: CASSYGPPLYEQYF.

The rearrangement links TRBV18 to TRBJ1-2; no firm D call. The CDR3 has 13 amino acids. V was pared by 0 bases and J by 5 bases, with 7 bases between. Looked up from germline, CDR1 is KGHSH and CDR2 is LQKENI. The CDR3 DNA reads TGTGCCAGCTCACCACCGGGCCTTTATGGCTACACCTTC. It encodes CASSPPGLYGYTF.

The rearrangement links TRBV5-1 to TRBJ1-1; a possible D gene is TRBD1 (6 bases). The CDR3 is made up of 13 amino acids. V gave up 7 bases and J gave up 5 bases, with 15 bases separating them. Germline V gene lookup returns CDR1 SGHRS and CDR2 YFSETQ. CDR3 bases: TGCGCCAGCCGAACAGGGAGGGAAACTGAAGCTTTCTTT. It codes for CASRTGRETEAFF. Full variable domain (outside the CDR3, taken from reference TRBV5-1 and TRBJ1-1): KAGVTQTPRYLIKTRGQQVTLSCSPISGHRSVSWYQQTPGQGLQFLFEYFSETQRNKGNFPGRFSGRQFSNSRSEMNVSTLELGDSALYLCASRTGRETEAFFGQGTRLTVV.

This sequence joins TRBV27 and TRBJ2-1, with D perhaps matching TRBD2 (6 bases). The CDR3 totals 14 residues. V lost 5 bases to trimming and J lost 4 bases, with 12 bases between them. Germline lookup yields CDR1 MNHEY and CDR2 SMNVEV (reference sequence). The CDR3, as DNA: TGTGCCAGCAGTCTGGGACTCCGATACAATGAGCAGTTCTTC. It translates to CASSLGLRYNEQFF.

The rearrangement uses TRBV2 and TRBJ1-1; D gene ambiguous. The CDR3 is 13 amino acids. Germline V gives CDR1 SNHLY, CDR2 FYNNEI. V lost 1 base and J lost 11, with 14 bases in between. CDR3 residues: CASSEVIGSGAFF. The DNA for the CDR3 is TGTGCCAGCAGTGAAGTAATTGGGAGCGGGGCTTTCTTT.